This T cell receptor beta chain was sequenced for a study of blood T cells in healthy people across ages. Study-level results: Any changes in expanded clonotypes were possibly confounded, as donor CMV status remained unknown.

Concerning this clonotype: The antigen is unknown.

There are 17 residues in the CDR3. V was trimmed by 4 bases and J by 4 bases, leaving 22 bases between them. Germline CDR1 and CDR2: PRHDT and FYEKMQ (reference sequence). Sample-barcoded 5' priming and a J-beta primer mix drove a second PCR of roughly 6 to 12 cycles. MiXCR, run by TCRdb on the 5' RACE reads, gives a single entry per CDR3 protein. This sample has roughly 800,000 distinct CDR3 sequences, with roughly 24% found just once. This sample was shared with a second study, whose subject was T cells of mothers and their children. That study reports: From each mother came over 8 million TCR beta CDR3 reads, and from each child came 2.5 million to 3.5 million. Compared with unrelated pairs, related mother-child pairs had slightly higher, non-significant overlap.

The sequencing sample was made of blood. The chain joins TRBV13 to TRBJ1-1, with no clear D. This clonotype was obtained from a boy younger than 18 in good health. The CDR3 spells CASSYSWGPPWGTEAFF. In DNA, the CDR3 is TGTGCCAGCAGCTATAGCTGGGGTCCGCCTTGGGGCACTGAAGCTTTCTTT.